The sequence of this TCR beta chain was determined in a study of radiation and T cells in renal cell carcinoma. Time point given: blood 2 weeks post-SBRT. As to treatment: 15 Gy SBRT to primary tumor, nephrectomy 4 weeks later. This renal cell carcinoma was of the clear cell type. The V segment lost 3 bases and the J segment 10 bases; nucleotides outside the gene matches: 4. Germline CDR1 and CDR2: KGHSH and LQKENI. There are 14 residues in the CDR3. Sequenced by immunoSEQ multiplex PCR; TCRdb stores in-frame clones only, minus some. The table has roughly 150,000 clones, over 80% seen once; the top ten hold about an eighth.

The sequencing here drew on blood, taken from a patient whose treatment included radiotherapy and nephrectomy. The origin of this receptor is a woman in her 50s with renal cell carcinoma. The chain links TRBV18 to TRBJ2-1; 12 nucleotides match TRBD2. CDR3 coding DNA: TGTGCCAGCTCACCTACCGGGACTAGCGGGGAGCAGTTCTTC. Amino acid sequence: CASSPTGTSGEQFF.